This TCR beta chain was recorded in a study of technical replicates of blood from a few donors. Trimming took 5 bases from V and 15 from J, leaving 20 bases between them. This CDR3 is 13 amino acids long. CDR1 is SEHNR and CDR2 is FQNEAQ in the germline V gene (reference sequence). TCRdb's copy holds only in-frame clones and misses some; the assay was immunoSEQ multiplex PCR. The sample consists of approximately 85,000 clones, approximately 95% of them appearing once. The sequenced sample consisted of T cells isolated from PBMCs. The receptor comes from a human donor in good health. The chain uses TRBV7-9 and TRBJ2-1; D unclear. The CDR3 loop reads CASSPVGSSHRFF. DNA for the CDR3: TGTGCCAGCAGCCCAGTGGGTAGCTCCCATCGGTTCTTC. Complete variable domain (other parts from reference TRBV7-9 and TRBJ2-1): DTGVSQNPRHKITKRGQNVTFRCDPISEHNRLYWYRQTLGQGPEFLTYFQNEAQLEKSRLLSDRFSAERPKGSFSTLEIQRTEQGDSAMYLCASSPVGSSHRFFGPGTRLTVL.